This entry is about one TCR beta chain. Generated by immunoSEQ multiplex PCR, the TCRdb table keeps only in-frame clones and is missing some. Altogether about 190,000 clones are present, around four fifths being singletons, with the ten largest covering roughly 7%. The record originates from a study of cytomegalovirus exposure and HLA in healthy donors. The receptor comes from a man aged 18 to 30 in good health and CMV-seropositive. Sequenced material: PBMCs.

The CDR3 sequence is CASSVGTATGGYLAGGDEQYF. DNA for the CDR3: TGTGCCAGCAGCGTAGGGACGGCTACAGGGGGCTACCTAGCGGGAGGTGACGAGCAGTACTTC. J is TRBJ2-7 and V is TRBV9, with TRBD2 identical over 11 bases. Losses at the gene ends were 0 bases for V and 5 bases for J; bases not matched to a gene: 22. This CDR3 is 21 amino acids long. Germline CDR1 SGDLS, CDR2 YYNGEE.